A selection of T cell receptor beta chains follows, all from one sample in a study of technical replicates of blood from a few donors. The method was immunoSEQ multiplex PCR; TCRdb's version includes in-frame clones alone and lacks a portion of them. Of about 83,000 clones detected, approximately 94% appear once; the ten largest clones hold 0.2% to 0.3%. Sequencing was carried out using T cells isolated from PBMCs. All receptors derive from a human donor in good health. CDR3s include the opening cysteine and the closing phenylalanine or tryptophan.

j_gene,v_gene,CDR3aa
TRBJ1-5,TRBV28,CASSLILSNQPQHF
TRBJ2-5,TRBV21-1,CASSIIQGSQETQYF
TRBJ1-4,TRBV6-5,CASSYSRPGGYEKLFF
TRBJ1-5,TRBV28,CASSPGGTGGDQPQHF
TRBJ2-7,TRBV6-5,CASRLGTDSYEQYF
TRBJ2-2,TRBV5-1,CASNPQDSAGELFF
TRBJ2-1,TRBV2,CAKSSGRSYNEQFF
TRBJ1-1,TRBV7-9,CASGRTANTEAFF
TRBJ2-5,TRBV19,CASSFWTGKARETQYF
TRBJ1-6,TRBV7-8,CASSLERFYNSPLHF
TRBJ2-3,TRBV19,CASSRIAGVPAGGDTQYF
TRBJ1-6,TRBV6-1,CASSGESSYNSPLHF
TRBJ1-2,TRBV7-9,CASSYTQNYGYTF
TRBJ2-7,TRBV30,CAWRDTGPKGEQYF
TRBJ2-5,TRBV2,CASSQESIQAQYF
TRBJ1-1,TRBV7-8,CASSLERTGLSFF
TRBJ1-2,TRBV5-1,CASSAGQRSEFYYGYTF
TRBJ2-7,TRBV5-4,CASSLTSGSSYEQYF
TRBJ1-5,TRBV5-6,CASSEFMEGTQPQHF
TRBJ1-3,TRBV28,CASDPGHLSGNTIYF
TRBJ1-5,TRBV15,CATSREGTLGGQPQHF
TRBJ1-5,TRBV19,CASSMDRGNQPQHF
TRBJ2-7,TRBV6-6,CASSYGTGGYEQYF
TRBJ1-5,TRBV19,CASSIIARQADQPQHF
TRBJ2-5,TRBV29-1,CSVATGGGGETQYF
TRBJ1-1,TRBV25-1,CASSWTGAAFF
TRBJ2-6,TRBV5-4,CASSADRGANSGANVLTF
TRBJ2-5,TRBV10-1,CASSEAPTLGETQYF
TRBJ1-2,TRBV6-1,CASSERVGVAGANNYGYTF
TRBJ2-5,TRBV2,CASLRTGQETQYF
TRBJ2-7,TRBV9,CASSAPRGSIGGYEQYF
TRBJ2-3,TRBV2,CASREGGNTQYF
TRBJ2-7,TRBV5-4,CASSLLDEQYF